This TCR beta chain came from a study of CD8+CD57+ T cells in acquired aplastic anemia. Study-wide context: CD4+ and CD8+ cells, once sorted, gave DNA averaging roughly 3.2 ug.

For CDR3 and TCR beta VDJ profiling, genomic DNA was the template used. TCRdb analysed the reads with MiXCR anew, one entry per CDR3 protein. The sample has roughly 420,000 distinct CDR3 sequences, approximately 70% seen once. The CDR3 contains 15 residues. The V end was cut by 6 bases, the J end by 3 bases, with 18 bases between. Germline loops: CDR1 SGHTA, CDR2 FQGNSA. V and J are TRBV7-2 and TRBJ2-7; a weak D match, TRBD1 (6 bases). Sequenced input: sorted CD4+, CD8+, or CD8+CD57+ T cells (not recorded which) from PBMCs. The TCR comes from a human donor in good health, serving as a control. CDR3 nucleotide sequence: TGTGCCAGCAGACCCCGGACAGAACCCTACTACGAGCAGTACTTC. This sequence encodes CASRPRTEPYYEQYF. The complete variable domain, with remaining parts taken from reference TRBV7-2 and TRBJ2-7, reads GAGVSQSPSNKVTEKGKDVELRCDPISGHTALYWYRQSLGQGLEFLIYFQGNSAPDKSGLPSDRFSAERTGGSVSTLTIQRTQQEDSAVYLCASRPRTEPYYEQYFGPGTRLTVT.